This TCR beta chain is drawn from a study of blood T cells in healthy people across ages. For the study at large: About one barcoded beta molecule was captured per two T cells (by template switching).

The germline gives CDR1 SGHRS, CDR2 YFSETQ. V gave up 4 bases and J gave up 3 bases, with 10 bases separating them. CDR3 size: 13 residues. Total RNA was extracted at no less than 6 micrograms per sample. The authors ran a second PCR of roughly 6 to 12 cycles using a sample-barcoded 5' primer and a J-beta primer mix. Every sample returned 2.5 million or more CDR3-containing paired-end reads. TCRdb redid the calling of the 5' RACE reads with MiXCR, one entry per CDR3 protein. The sample contains around 790,000 distinct CDR3 sequences, around 43% of which appear only once. This receptor was taken from a man in his sixties in good health. The gene calls are TRBV5-1 and TRBJ2-5; D is ambiguous. The source material was blood. Here the CDR3 reads CASSTPAEETQYF. CDR3 coding DNA: TGCGCCAGCAGCACCCCGGCGGAAGAGACCCAGTACTTC.